The 16 T cell receptor beta chains reported below all come from one sample, sequenced in a study of cytomegalovirus exposure and HLA in healthy donors. Primers: 60 Vbeta forward and 13 Jbeta reverse. Produced via immunoSEQ multiplex PCR; TCRdb's table is partial and in-frame only. The sample shows roughly 60,000 clones, and about 3.6% sits with its ten largest clones. Sequencing was done on a sample of PBMCs. The source is a woman aged 18-29 years in good health and CMV-seronegative.

This rearrangement joins TRBV30 to TRBJ2-1, with 15 bases fitting TRBD2. The CDR3 has 16 amino acids. Germline V gene lookup returns CDR1 GTSNPN and CDR2 SVGIG (reference sequence). Trimming took 5 bases from V and 8 from J; bases not matched to a gene: 10. This CDR3 reads CAWEKEGLAGGYEQFF. CDR3 nucleotide sequence: TGTGCCTGGGAGAAGGAGGGACTAGCGGGAGGCTATGAGCAGTTCTTC.

The chain carries TRBV7-8 and TRBJ1-2; 7 nucleotides agree with TRBD1. Germline CDR1 reads SGHVS; CDR2 reads FQNEAQ. The CDR3 sequence is 13 residues long. Germline trimming cut 5 bases from V and 4 bases from J; bases unmatched to any gene: 4. CDR3 sequence reads: CASSLGTAYGYTF. The CDR3, as DNA: TGTGCCAGCAGCCTAGGGACAGCCTATGGCTACACCTTC.

The V and J genes are TRBV7-9 and TRBJ2-7, with a possible D match to TRBD1 (5 bases). This CDR3 is 12 amino acids long. The V end was cut by 5 bases, the J end by 12 bases, with 17 bases between. The germline gives CDR1 SEHNR, CDR2 FQNEAQ (reference sequence). The CDR3 protein is CASSVRERDLYF. The CDR3 DNA reads as TGTGCCAGCAGCGTCAGGGAAAGGGATTTGTACTTC.

The rearrangement links TRBV10-3 to TRBJ1-5; 10 positions match TRBD1. This CDR3 comprises 16 residues. Trimming took 4 bases from V and 0 from J; bases not matched to a gene: 3. Germline values: CDR1 ENHRY, CDR2 SYGVKD. This CDR3 is CAISVGTGDSNQPQHF. The CDR3 DNA follows: TGTGCCATCAGTGTCGGGACAGGGGATAGCAATCAGCCCCAGCATTTT.

Details on this clone: This same CDR3 is encoded by further DNA sequences in the sample. The chain employs TRBV29-1 and TRBJ1-1, with no clear D. Trimming took 8 bases from V and 2 from J, leaving 18 bases between them. CDR1 and CDR2 (germline): SQVTM, ANQGSEA. This CDR3 contains 14 residues. The CDR3 region has the DNA TGCAGCCTACGGATGCAGCGGACCAACACTGAAGCTTTCTTT. Protein sequence: CSLRMQRTNTEAFF.

The chain combines TRBV29-1 with TRBJ2-7, with 7 bases identical to TRBD1. Losses at the gene ends were 4 bases for V and 0 bases for J; bases not matched to a gene: 18. The CDR3 is 18 amino acids. In germline, CDR1 is SQVTM, CDR2 ANQGSEA. The CDR3 nucleotides are TGCAGCGTTGGCGTAGGGGGCCCCCGAGGTTTTTTCTCCTACGAGCAGTACTTC. This translates into CSVGVGGPRGFFSYEQYF.

V usage is TRBV4-2 and J usage is TRBJ1-3; D gene ambiguous. Per germline, CDR1 LGHNA and CDR2 YNFKEQ. The V end was cut by 2 bases, the J end by 2 bases, with 13 bases between. The CDR3 length is 16 residues. The CDR3 nucleotides are TGTGCCAGCAGCCAACGCGGCGCGGAGGCTGGAAACACCATATATTTT. Translated, it gives CASSQRGAEAGNTIYF.

The chain links TRBV11-2 to TRBJ2-1; D gene ambiguous. Looked up from germline, CDR1 is SGHAT and CDR2 is FQNNGV. CDR3 size: 16 residues. Deletions cut 6 bases from V and 8 bases from J, with 23 bases between. CDR3 sequence reads: CASSSMSRSWWDEQFF. The CDR3 region has the DNA TGTGCCAGCAGTTCAATGTCGAGGAGCTGGTGGGATGAGCAGTTCTTC. The entire variable domain, with the rest obtained from reference TRBV11-2 and TRBJ2-1, is as follows: EAGVAQSPRYKIIEKRQSVAFWCNPISGHATLYWYQQILGQGPKLLIQFQNNGVVDDSQLPKDRFSAERLKGVDSTLKIQPAKLEDSAVYLCASSSMSRSWWDEQFFGPGTRLTVL.

This chain connects TRBV6-6 to TRBJ2-2; 9 nucleotides match TRBD2. The CDR3 runs to 15 residues. J lost 5 bases, V lost 6 bases, and 7 bases had no gene match. In germline, CDR1 is MNHNY, CDR2 SVGAGI (reference sequence). The DNA of the CDR3 is TGTGCCAGCAGCCGGCCGACTAGCGGAACCGGGGAGCTGTTTTTT. It yields the protein CASSRPTSGTGELFF.

CDR3 region: CASSLGLARPSYNEQFF. The DNA of the CDR3 is TGTGCCAGCAGCCTGGGACTAGCGCGTCCTTCCTACAATGAGCAGTTCTTC. The gene calls are TRBV7-2 and TRBJ2-1, with 10 bases identical to TRBD2. The V segment lost 5 bases and the J segment 1 base; nucleotides outside the gene matches: 8. The CDR3 contains 17 residues. Germline CDR1 is SGHTA and CDR2 is FQGNSA.

The V and J genes are TRBV5-1 and TRBJ1-2; 7 nucleotides match TRBD1. The germline V gene has CDR1 SGHRS and CDR2 YFSETQ. Trimming removed 5 bases from V and 3 bases from J; junction bases left unmatched: 4. The CDR3 has 13 residues. The CDR3 DNA reads as TGCGCCAGCAGTTGGACAGGATACTATGGCTACACCTTC. As protein: CASSWTGYYGYTF. The full variable domain, rest sourced from reference TRBV5-1 and TRBJ1-2, is KAGVTQTPRYLIKTRGQQVTLSCSPISGHRSVSWYQQTPGQGLQFLFEYFSETQRNKGNFPGRFSGRQFSNSRSEMNVSTLELGDSALYLCASSWTGYYGYTFGSGTRLTVV.

The V and J genes are TRBV6-5 and TRBJ1-1; 8 positions match TRBD1. The CDR3 extends over 14 amino acids. Trimming at V came to 7 bases and at J to 5 bases, leaving 9 bases not matched to a gene. Looked up from germline, CDR1 is MNHEY and CDR2 is SVGAGI. The CDR3 bases are TGTGCCAGCAATATGGACAGGGCTGCGACTGAAGCTTTCTTT. Protein product: CASNMDRAATEAFF.

V gene TRBV5-1 combines with J gene TRBJ2-7, with TRBD2 identical over 13 bases. The trim removed 4 bases at V and 7 bases at J, leaving 14 bases unmatched. The CDR3 covers 17 residues. From germline, CDR1 is SGHRS and CDR2 YFSETQ. CDR3 region: CASSGGLAGTEPFEQYF. CDR3 bases: TGCGCCAGCAGCGGGGGACTAGCGGGGACTGAACCCTTTGAGCAGTACTTC.

This chain connects TRBV7-9 to TRBJ2-3; D is unresolved. This CDR3 is built from 11 residues. V was trimmed by 3 bases and J by 5 bases, leaving 3 bases between them. Germline V CDR1 and CDR2: SEHNR, FQNEAQ (reference sequence). This chain's CDR3 is CASSFGDTQYF. The CDR3 DNA reads as TGTGCCAGCAGCTTCGGAGATACGCAGTATTTT.

V gene TRBV4-2 combines with J gene TRBJ2-6, with D tentatively TRBD1 (5 bases). The CDR3 totals 16 residues. V dropped 0 bases and J dropped 1 base, with 7 bases sitting between them. CDR1 is LGHNA, CDR2 YNFKEQ, per germline. CDR3 sequence reads: CASSQETASGANVLTF. Written as DNA, the CDR3 is TGTGCCAGCAGCCAAGAGACAGCGTCTGGGGCCAACGTCCTGACTTTC.

V and J are TRBV7-9 and TRBJ1-2, with TRBD1 matching over 9 bases. The CDR3 consists of 14 residues. Trimming cost V 5 bases and J 8 bases; bases outside gene matches: 9. Germline values: CDR1 SEHNR, CDR2 FQNEAQ (reference sequence). This CDR3 is CASSPLGQGHGYTF. The CDR3 coding sequence is TGTGCCAGCAGCCCACTAGGACAGGGGCACGGCTACACCTTC.